This T cell receptor (beta chain) was documented in a study of shared clonotypes between healthy human individuals (dated by TCRdb to about 2020). About the investigation overall: The cohort included three men and a couple of women between 18 and 49 years of age. Each donor's leukapheresis produced roughly between roughly 0.85 and 10 billion PBMCs. To increase sequencing depth and limit assay-specific biases, TCR repertoire library preparation and sequencing were carried out by different laboratories using diverse techniques. Per donor, three plates each were used for CD4 naive and CD4 memory, two for CD8 naive, and one for CD8 memory. The study deeply sequenced blood TCR repertoires of five healthy adults to estimate repertoire size and the extent of clonotype sharing between individuals.

Using the deep immunoSEQ assay, multiplex PCR amplified TCR CDR3 regions from genomic DNA. Extracted genomic DNA from each cell subset was distributed evenly across all wells of several immunoSEQ 96-well plates, and each plate was treated as a replicate. For sorted subsets, roughly 200 ng of genomic DNA, equivalent to around 31,000 T cell genomes, went into each replicate PCR. Purified libraries were measured with a Qubit 3.0 fluorometer, size-checked on a Bioanalyzer 2100, and measured again with the KAPA Library Quantification kit. Every immunoSEQ 96-well plate was sequenced on a dedicated single-read 150-cycle Illumina NextSeq 550 flow cell. As for the authors' bioinformatics: Because the immunoSEQ output held only junctional sequences and lacked quality scores, the filtering could not match the filtering applied to full-length reads. Sequences were annotated with PyIR, a Python wrapper for IgBLAST v1.9, and V/J genes and CDR3 were assigned using IMGT germline references. Reads were filtered out if the reads had weak V/J assignments (E-value above 1e-6), no CDR3, stop codons, out-of-frame junctions, or ambiguous translated residues. A V3J clonotype was defined by an identical inferred V gene, J gene, and CDR3 amino acid sequence. To compute the percentage overlap between repertoires, the number of shared unique clonotypes was divided by the size of the smaller repertoire. Repertoire richness was assessed with RTK rarefaction, the Chao1 estimator, and Recon v2.1 estimates of unobserved clonotypes. Generation probabilities for all TCRbeta clonotypes obtained by the gDNA method from a handful of donors were computed using OLGA. The table was pulled from immuneACCESS by TCRdb, which kept in-frame rearrangements only. Such tables lose some clones; where checked, under half of the loss comes from unresolved V genes, and the rest has no known cause. V, J and clone size derive from that table, while D and trimming were established from the DNA sequence. The sample includes more than 200,000 clones, with just over 65% observed a single time. The ten biggest clones cover roughly 11% of the sample.

The germline V gene specifies MDHEN as CDR1 and SYDVKM as CDR2. V has 6 bases trimmed and J has 4 bases trimmed; junction bases matching no gene number 5. Reading from cysteine to phenylalanine, the CDR3 counts 15 amino acids. Only the CDR3 region is kept as DNA, spanning 45 bases read in frame from base 1. Summary of the overall study and its limitations: Incomplete sequencing was indicated by rarefaction of sorted-subset datasets, despite the large sequencing depth. Based on pairwise subsampling, the degree of clonotype sharing among donors was expected to be affected by sequencing depth. The genetic and exposure-history diversity represented was limited by the small number of donors. When a handful of donors were compared, the shared fraction of clonotypes was around 4.6% for naive CD4, 3.5% to 4% for naive CD8, about 2.5% for memory CD4, and around 0.4% for memory CD8. Sampling was limited to blood, and TCR repertoires in tissue likely differ from TCR repertoires in blood. Higher generation probabilities were observed for clonotypes shared by all four sorted-subset donors than for non-shared clonotypes. Estimated clonotype richness was generally larger for naive than for memory subsets.

A remark on this clone: This clone's antigen is unknown. Base qualities are not at hand, and no much larger clone is one base apart.

The donors were healthy, HIV-negative adults with no recently reported acute infections or vaccinations. Every donor was a Caucasian adult living in Nashville, Tennessee, USA. CD4+ T cells were enriched through magnetic negative selection, after which naive cells were positively selected on CD45RA and the remaining negative fraction served as the memory subset. After blood collection by leukapheresis, PBMCs were isolated using Ficoll-Histopaque density gradient centrifugation and then cryopreserved in the vapor phase of liquid nitrogen. Purity and quantity of every magnetically sorted T cell population were checked by analytical flow cytometry. From each sorted fraction, genomic DNA was isolated and quantified by UV absorbance on a Nanodrop 2000c.

The V gene is TRBV28 and the J gene is TRBJ2-2; TRBD2 lines up with 10 middle nucleotides. Sequencing used memory CD4+ T cells sorted from blood. The cell subset or site label for this specimen denotes: CD45RA-negative fraction. The sequence came from a man aged 25 to 40 in good health. The CDR3 here reads CASRGSGRFTGELFF. Read as DNA, the sequence is TGTGCCAGCAGGGGTAGCGGGAGGTTCACCGGGGAGCTGTTTTTT.